These 28 T cell receptor beta chains came from one sample sequenced in a study of blood T cell repertoires in COVID-19. Sequencing used immunoSEQ multiplex PCR; TCRdb keeps in-frame clones, though not all of them. The sample has more than 85,000 clones; about 85% are singletons. Sequenced sample: peripheral blood. The receptors stem from a human donor in a cohort sampled during active COVID-19.

V is TRBV5-5 and J is TRBJ2-7; TRBD2 matches 13 bases. This CDR3 comprises 16 residues. Germline CDR1 is SGHKS and CDR2 is YYEKEE (reference sequence). V was clipped by 1 base and J by 2 bases; unmatched bases: 3. CDR3 nucleotides: TGTGCCAGCAGCTTGACCGGGACTAGCGGGACCTACGAGCAGTACTTC. Translated: CASSLTGTSGTYEQYF.

This rearrangement joins TRBV7-2 to TRBJ2-2; 7 positions agree with TRBD1. V lost 7 bases and J lost 4; bases outside the gene matches: 3. The CDR3 extends over 13 amino acids. CDR1 is SGHTA and CDR2 is FQGNSA in the germline V gene. The CDR3 here is CASTQGTTGELFF. Written as DNA, the CDR3 is TGTGCCAGCACACAGGGGACCACCGGGGAGCTGTTTTTT.

The J gene is TRBJ2-3, the V gene TRBV7-3; maybe TRBD2 (7 bases). The germline gives CDR1 SGHTA, CDR2 FQGTGA. V lost 4 bases and J lost 4, with 30 bases in between. The CDR3 runs to 20 residues. The DNA of the CDR3 is TGTGCCAGCAGCTGGGGGCTTGGGACTACCATCACGTCGAGCGCAGATACGCAGTATTTT. Encoded protein: CASSWGLGTTITSSADTQYF.

The gene calls are TRBV5-1 and TRBJ2-2; 10 bases line up with TRBD2. Germline values: CDR1 SGHRS, CDR2 YFSETQ. This CDR3 is built from 15 residues. The J segment lost 4 bases and the V segment lost 3 bases, leaving 3 bases of the junction unmatched. CDR3 sequence: CASSSSGSPTGELFF. As DNA, the CDR3 is TGCGCCAGCAGCTCTAGCGGGAGCCCCACCGGGGAGCTGTTTTTT.

The chain is built from TRBV7-9 and TRBJ2-5; D ambiguous. Germline V CDR1 and CDR2: SEHNR, FQNEAQ (reference sequence). The CDR3 extends over 11 amino acids. Trimming took 5 bases from V and 2 from J, leaving 3 bases between them. The CDR3 bases are TGTGCCAGCAGCCCACAAGAGACCCAGTACTTC. Translating gives CASSPQETQYF.

The chain uses TRBV7-2 and TRBJ1-1; TRBD1 matches at 7 bases. This CDR3 spans 12 amino acids. After removal of 5 bases from V and 7 bases from J, the junction contained 4 bases not matched to a gene. Per germline, CDR1 SGHTA and CDR2 FQGNSA. The CDR3 nucleotides read TGTGCCAGCAGCGTTCACAGGGGTGAAGCTTTCTTT. Translation: CASSVHRGEAFF. Full variable domain (missing parts from reference TRBV7-2 and TRBJ1-1): GAGVSQSPSNKVTEKGKDVELRCDPISGHTALYWYRQSLGQGLEFLIYFQGNSAPDKSGLPSDRFSAERTGGSVSTLTIQRTQQEDSAVYLCASSVHRGEAFFGQGTRLTVV.

The rearrangement uses TRBV7-2 and TRBJ2-7; 10 bases fit TRBD2. V lost 1 base and J lost 4; bases outside the gene matches: 7. Germline values: CDR1 SGHTA, CDR2 FQGNSA. This CDR3 has 16 residues. This CDR3 reads CASSLGRSGGAYEQYF. The CDR3 nucleotides read TGTGCCAGCAGCTTAGGTAGAAGCGGGGGGGCATACGAGCAGTACTTC.

This clone was counted once. V and J are TRBV29-1 and TRBJ2-7; D gene unclear. The germline V and J ends were trimmed by 0 bases and 0 bases, with 6 bases remaining between them. This CDR3 spans 13 amino acids. CDR1 SQVTM and CDR2 ANQGSEA come from the germline V gene. The CDR3 reads CSVEETVSYEQYF. In DNA form, the CDR3 reads TGCAGCGTTGAAGAAACGGTCTCCTACGAGCAGTACTTC.

A word on this clone: A read error is likely, as this CDR3 ends without the conserved phenylalanine or tryptophan. The DNA is left out, because the CDR3 cannot be placed on it with certainty; the CDR3 is given as TCRdb lists it. CDR3 sequence reads: CASSFGQGRVGV. This chain links TRBV19 with TRBJ2-4; the table names TRBD1, a call not compared with the DNA. The CDR3 length is 12 residues, termini included. The germline CDR1 and CDR2 sequences are LNHDA and SQIVND (reference sequence).

This clone showed up just once. This chain links TRBV4-3 with TRBJ1-2; a weak D match, TRBD1 (6 bases). The germline gives CDR1 LGHNA, CDR2 YSLEER. The length of the CDR3 is 15 residues. Deletions cut 0 bases from V and 7 bases from J, with 15 bases between. The CDR3: CASSQDRGGAGGYTF. The CDR3 DNA reads as TGCGCCAGCAGCCAAGATCGGGGGGGCGCGGGTGGCTACACCTTC.

As concerns this clone: Other nucleotide sequences in the sample specify the same CDR3. The gene calls are TRBV18 and TRBJ1-3; tentative D call: TRBD1 (6 bases). Germline CDR1 KGHSH, CDR2 LQKENI. This CDR3 contains 15 residues. Trimming removed 3 bases from V and 1 base from J, with 10 bases in between. CDR3 DNA sequence: TGTGCCAGCTCACCCAAACAGGGTTCTGGAAACACCATATATTTT. Its protein product is CASSPKQGSGNTIYF.

The J gene is TRBJ2-3, the V gene TRBV21-1; TRBD2, the D gene given by the table, was not confirmed from the DNA. TRBV21-1 is labeled a pseudogene. The CDR3 contains 18 residues. The DNA of the CDR3 is TGTGCCAGACGAATGCCCCCGTCTAGCGGGGGGAGCACAGATACGCAGTATTTT. It is translated as CARRMPPSSGGSTDTQYF.

The CDR3 sequence is CASLVRGRMHNEQFF. For the CDR3, the DNA is TGTGCCAGCTTAGTCAGGGGGAGGATGCACAATGAGCAGTTCTTC. The chain is built from TRBV5-4 and TRBJ2-1; TRBD1 is a possible D gene (7 bases). Germline CDR1 is SGHNT and CDR2 is YYREEE (reference sequence). The V gene lost 7 bases and the J gene lost 5 bases, with 19 bases spanning the gap. CDR3 length: 15 residues.

This rearrangement joins TRBV4-3 to TRBJ1-2; D perhaps matches TRBD1 (5 bases). Germline values: CDR1 LGHNA, CDR2 YSLEER. The length of the CDR3 is 13 residues. Trimming took 4 bases from V and 4 from J, leaving 10 bases between them. The CDR3 nucleotides read TGCGCCAGCAGCCCAGGGTTCGGCTATGGCTACACCTTC. It encodes CASSPGFGYGYTF.

This chain connects TRBV18 to TRBJ1-3; 7 bases map to TRBD1. The J segment lost 0 bases and the V segment lost 3 bases, leaving 2 bases of the junction unmatched. This CDR3 is 15 amino acids long. CDR1 and CDR2 (germline): KGHSH, LQKENI. The CDR3 is CASSPGQHSGNTIYF. In DNA, the CDR3 is TGTGCCAGCTCACCGGGACAGCACTCTGGAAACACCATATATTTT.

The chain couples TRBV6-2 or TRBV6-3 to TRBJ2-1, with 11 bases aligning to TRBD2. This CDR3 region has 15 residues. CDR1 MNHEY and CDR2 SVGEGT come from the germline V gene. V was clipped by 5 bases and J by 5 bases; unmatched bases: 5. The CDR3 bases are TGTGCCAGCAGTCGTAGCGGGGGGGCTCACAATGAGCAGTTCTTC. Its translation is CASSRSGGAHNEQFF.

The chain is built from TRBV4-2 and TRBJ2-5; D might be TRBD2 (5 bases). The germline gives CDR1 LGHNA, CDR2 YNFKEQ. Trimming cost V 1 base and J 5 bases, with 8 bases left between them. CDR3 length equals 13 residues. CDR3 nucleotides: TGTGCCAGCAGCCAAGTCTGGGAGGAGACCCAGTACTTC. Translating gives CASSQVWEETQYF.

The gene calls are TRBV11-2 and TRBJ2-5; no definite D call. Trimming left V 1 base short and J 1 base short, with 7 bases between. Germline V gene lookup returns CDR1 SGHAT and CDR2 FQNNGV. This CDR3 spans 14 amino acids. CDR3 bases: TGTGCCAGCAGCTTAGGCCGCAGCCAAGAGACCCAGTACTTC. Encoded protein: CASSLGRSQETQYF.

The chain couples TRBV23-1 to TRBJ2-5, with TRBD1 matching 9 bases. TRBV23-1 is treated as an ORF (open reading frame) with a function not yet certain. The CDR3 loop spans 17 amino acids. V trimming: 2 bases; J trimming: 5 bases; junction bases outside the gene matches: 12. CDR3 amino acids: CASSQILLTGGEETQYF. CDR3 nucleotide sequence: TGCGCCAGCAGTCAAATCCTGCTGACAGGGGGAGAGGAGACCCAGTACTTC.

The rearrangement links TRBV6-5 to TRBJ1-4, with D possibly TRBD1 on 5 matching bases. The germline V gene encodes CDR1 MNHEY and CDR2 SVGAGI. There are 15 residues in the CDR3. V was trimmed by 7 bases and J by 7 bases, leaving 19 bases between them. CDR3 region: CASTQGRRRGEKLFF. The CDR3 DNA reads as TGTGCCAGCACTCAAGGGAGGAGGAGGGGTGAAAAACTGTTTTTT.

V and J are TRBV7-2 and TRBJ2-7; 10 nucleotides line up with TRBD2. Germline V gene sequence: CDR1 SGHTA, CDR2 FQGNSA. The CDR3 is 14 residues long. Trimming took 4 bases from V and 5 from J; bases not matched to a gene: 5. Here the CDR3 DNA reads TGTGCCAGCAGCTATCTAGCGGGAGCCGACGAGCAGTACTTC. This codes for CASSYLAGADEQYF.

CDR3 bases: TGTGCCAGCAGTGGAGTCAATCAGCCCCAGCATTTT. The encoded protein is CASSGVNQPQHF. The chain links TRBV2 to TRBJ1-5; D unresolved. V was shortened by 4 bases and J by 3 bases, with 4 bases between the two germline ends. The CDR3 has 12 amino acids. Germline lookup yields CDR1 SNHLY and CDR2 FYNNEI. Based on the CDR3 plus reference TRBV2 and TRBJ1-5, the full variable domain is EPEVTQTPSHQVTQMGQEVILRCVPISNHLYFYWYRQILGQKVEFLVSFYNNEISEKSEIFDDQFSVERPDGSNFTLKIRSTKLEDSAMYFCASSGVNQPQHFGDGTRLSIL.

This clone was found a few times. This CDR3 is CAWSVRDNAEQFF. CDR3 bases: TGTGCCTGGAGTGTACGCGACAACGCTGAGCAGTTCTTC. The J gene is TRBJ2-1, the V gene TRBV30, with D unclear. The germline gives CDR1 GTSNPN, CDR2 SVGIG (reference sequence). This CDR3 region has 13 residues. Trimming stripped 0 bases from V and 9 bases from J, with 12 bases between.

The chain employs TRBV27 and TRBJ2-7; D is ambiguous. The germline CDR1 and CDR2 sequences are MNHEY and SMNVEV (reference sequence). V was trimmed by 7 bases and J by 6 bases, leaving 19 bases between them. CDR3 length equals 14 residues. DNA for the CDR3: TGTGCCAGCAAGGTTGTAGGAGTTGCGTCCGAGCAGTACTTC. Protein sequence: CASKVVGVASEQYF.

This rearrangement joins TRBV28 to TRBJ2-2, with 8 bases identical to TRBD1. The CDR3 is made up of 14 amino acids. Germline-derived CDR1 and CDR2 are MDHEN and SYDVKM. V dropped 3 bases and J dropped 15; count of bases not matched to a gene: 12. The CDR3 spells CASSLFLQGGKVFF. The CDR3 DNA reads as TGTGCCAGCAGTTTGTTTTTACAGGGGGGAAAGGTGTTTTTT.

The chain links TRBV28 to TRBJ1-6; D gene unclear. Trimming pared 5 bases from V and 0 bases from J, leaving 20 bases between. This CDR3 spans 19 amino acids. Germline values: CDR1 MDHEN, CDR2 SYDVKM. CDR3 protein: CASSRATGGASSYNSPLHF. CDR3 nucleotide sequence: TGTGCCAGCAGTCGAGCAACCGGCGGAGCCAGCTCCTATAATTCACCCCTCCACTTT.

V and J are TRBV10-3 and TRBJ1-2; D unclear. Germline V gene data show CDR1 as ENHRY and CDR2 as SYGVKD. The CDR3 is 14 residues long. V was trimmed by 0 bases and J by 4 bases, leaving 9 bases between them. The CDR3 sequence is CAISESVGGYGYTF. CDR3 sequence (DNA): TGTGCCATCAGTGAGTCGGTCGGAGGCTATGGCTACACCTTC.

CDR3 nucleotides: TGTGCCAGTAGTACCGGGACAGCGAACACTGAAGCTTTCTTT. Translation: CASSTGTANTEAFF. The V and J genes are TRBV19 and TRBJ1-1; 7 nucleotides match TRBD1. Germline V gives CDR1 LNHDA, CDR2 SQIVND (reference sequence). V was pared by 4 bases and J by 1 base, with 3 bases of the junction left unmatched. The CDR3 has 14 residues.